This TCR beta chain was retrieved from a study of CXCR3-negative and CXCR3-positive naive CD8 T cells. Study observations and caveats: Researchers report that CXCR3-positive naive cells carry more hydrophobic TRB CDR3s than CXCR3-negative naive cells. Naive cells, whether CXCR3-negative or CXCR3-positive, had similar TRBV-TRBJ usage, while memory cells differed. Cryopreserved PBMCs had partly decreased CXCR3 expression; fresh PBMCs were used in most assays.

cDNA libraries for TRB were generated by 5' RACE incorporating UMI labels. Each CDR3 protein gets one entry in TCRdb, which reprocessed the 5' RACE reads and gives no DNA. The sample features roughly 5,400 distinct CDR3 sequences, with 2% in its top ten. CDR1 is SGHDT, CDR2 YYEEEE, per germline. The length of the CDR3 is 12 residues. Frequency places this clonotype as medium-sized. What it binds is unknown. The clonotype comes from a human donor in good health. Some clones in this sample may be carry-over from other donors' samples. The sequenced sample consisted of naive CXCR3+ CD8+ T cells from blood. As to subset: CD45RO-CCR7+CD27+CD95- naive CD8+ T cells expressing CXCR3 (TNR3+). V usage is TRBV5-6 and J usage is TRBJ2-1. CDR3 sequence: CASSLTWNEQFF.